The entry below describes one T cell receptor beta chain. CDR1 is DFQATT, CDR2 SNEGSKA, per germline (reference sequence). This CDR3 has 13 amino acids. V gave up 1 base and J gave up 0 bases, with 6 bases separating them. This record comes from a study of blood T cells in healthy people across ages. Alongside a J-beta primer mix, a sample-barcoded 5' primer served in a second PCR lasting about 7 to 11 cycles. TCRdb reprocessed the 5' RACE reads with MiXCR, giving one entry per CDR3 protein. The sample includes 900,000 to 950,000 distinct CDR3 sequences, 25% to 35% of them seen just once. These data were likewise used in another study, on T cells of mothers and their children. From that paper: An overlap that was slightly higher, though non-significant, was seen in related mother-child pairs versus unrelated pairs.

The receptor comes from a woman aged 40 to 50 in good health. The chain has TRBV20-1 and TRBJ1-1; no definite D call. The sequenced material came from blood. In nucleotides, the CDR3 is TGCAGTGCTAGAGGCCAGATGAACACTGAAGCTTTCTTT. Protein product: CSARGQMNTEAFF.